The next 18 T cell receptor beta chains were all read from a single sample in a study of shared clonotypes between healthy human individuals. Generated by immunoSEQ multiplex PCR, the TCRdb table keeps only in-frame clones and is missing some. The repertoire includes around 370,000 clones, just over 95% of them detected once, and 0.32% sits in the top ten. The sample was memory CD8+ T cells sorted from blood. The subset denotes: CD45RO+ cells pooled with CCR7-negative TemRA cells. The receptors originated from a young man in good health.

V usage is TRBV30 and J usage is TRBJ2-2; unclear D gene. This CDR3 is 14 amino acids long. Per germline, CDR1 GTSNPN and CDR2 SVGIG (reference sequence). The V end lost 0 bases, the J end lost 1 base, and 6 bases lay between the germline ends. The CDR3 DNA is TGTGCCTGGAGTGTATCGGGGAACACCGGGGAGCTGTTTTTT. Translated, it gives CAWSVSGNTGELFF.

This clone was recorded once. The chain carries TRBV5-1 and TRBJ2-6; 9 nucleotides agree with TRBD1. V was clipped by 2 bases and J by 1 base; unmatched bases: 10. CDR3 length: 19 residues. Germline V gene sequence: CDR1 SGHRS, CDR2 YFSETQ. The CDR3 DNA reads TGCGCCAGCAGCTTACAGGGGGCGGGCCTACTTTCTGGGGCCAACGTCCTGACTTTC. This encodes CASSLQGAGLLSGANVLTF.

The gene calls are TRBV2 and TRBJ1-2; D gene ambiguous. The CDR3 runs to 16 residues. The V end lost 7 bases, the J end lost 1 base, and 19 bases lay between the germline ends. CDR1 and CDR2 from the germline V gene are SNHLY and FYNNEI. The DNA of the CDR3 is TGTGCCAGCAACTACTTCCGAGGTCTCGGTAACTATGGCTACACCTTC. Its protein is CASNYFRGLGNYGYTF.

The chain combines TRBV13 with TRBJ2-4, with no clear D. Germline CDR1 reads PRHDT; CDR2 reads FYEKMQ (reference sequence). CDR3 length equals 15 residues. Between the trimmed V and J ends, which lost 5 bases and 0 bases, there was a span of 11 bases. The CDR3 sequence: CASSRRWLAKNIQYF. CDR3 in DNA: TGTGCCAGCAGCCGACGATGGCTAGCCAAAAACATTCAGTACTTC.

The chain joins TRBV19 to TRBJ1-1; D gene unclear. Trimming stripped 11 bases from V and 5 bases from J, with 9 bases between. This CDR3 has 10 residues. Germline loops: CDR1 LNHDA, CDR2 SQIVND (reference sequence). CDR3: CAWSGTEAFF. CDR3 bases: TGTGCCTGGAGTGGGACTGAAGCTTTCTTT.

The V call is TRBV9, the J call TRBJ2-7; TRBD1 matches at 10 bases. The V gene end was trimmed by 2 bases and the J gene end by 5 bases; junction bases not matched to a gene: 7. This CDR3 comprises 15 residues. CDR1 SGDLS and CDR2 YYNGEE come from the germline V gene. The CDR3 DNA reads as TGTGCCAGCAGCGTCGGCGGGACAGGGGCGCACGAGCAGTACTTC. Translated: CASSVGGTGAHEQYF.

The genes are TRBV7-6 and TRBJ1-1; D unclear. The CDR3 runs 13 residues. V was trimmed by 5 bases and J by 1 base, leaving 8 bases between them. Germline CDR1 is SGHVS and CDR2 is FNYEAQ. The CDR3 bases are TGTGCCAGCAGCCCAATGGGGAACACTGAAGCTTTCTTT. This translates into CASSPMGNTEAFF.

The chain is built from TRBV7-6 and TRBJ2-2; no firm D call. Trimming took 5 bases from V and 2 from J, leaving 9 bases between them. Germline V gene sequence: CDR1 SGHVS, CDR2 FNYEAQ. The CDR3 is made up of 14 amino acids. CDR3 sequence (DNA): TGTGCCAGCAGCCTTGGACGAAACACCGGGGAGCTGTTTTTT. The encoded protein is CASSLGRNTGELFF.

This clone has just one count. The rearrangement joins TRBV10-3 to TRBJ2-7; 13 bases line up with TRBD2. The V gene's germline CDR1 is ENHRY and CDR2 SYGVKD. J was trimmed by 3 bases and V by 5 bases; bases with no gene match: 4. The CDR3 has 15 residues. Here the CDR3 reads CAISWTSGSRYEQYF. The CDR3 DNA reads TGTGCCATCAGTTGGACTAGCGGGAGCCGCTACGAGCAGTACTTC.

This clone was found once. The chain links TRBV19 to TRBJ2-1; 7 bases map to TRBD2. The trim removed 2 bases at V and 2 bases at J, leaving 6 bases unmatched. Germline V gives CDR1 LNHDA, CDR2 SQIVND (reference sequence). The CDR3 contains 16 residues. This CDR3 reads CASSIRGENAYNEQFF. CDR3 nucleotide sequence: TGTGCCAGTAGTATACGGGGGGAGAACGCCTACAATGAGCAGTTCTTC. Full variable domain (missing parts from reference TRBV19 and TRBJ2-1): DGGITQSPKYLFRKEGQNVTLSCEQNLNHDAMYWYRQDPGQGLRLIYYSQIVNDFQKGDIAEGYSVSREKKESFPLTVTSAQKNPTAFYLCASSIRGENAYNEQFFGPGTRLTVL.

The J gene is TRBJ2-7, the V gene TRBV5-1; 14 bases are shared with TRBD2. The trim removed 6 bases at V and 7 bases at J, leaving 9 bases unmatched. The CDR3 is made up of 15 amino acids. CDR1 and CDR2 from the germline V gene are SGHRS and YFSETQ. The CDR3 sequence is CASTPGLAGAGEQYF. CDR3 bases: TGCGCCAGCACCCCGGGACTAGCGGGAGCGGGGGAGCAGTACTTC.

The V call is TRBV2, the J call TRBJ1-1, with D unresolved. The V end was cut by 6 bases, the J end by 1 base, with 6 bases between. The CDR3 loop spans 12 amino acids. The germline CDR1 and CDR2 sequences are SNHLY and FYNNEI. CDR3: CASRRPNTEAFF. CDR3 DNA sequence: TGTGCCAGCAGGCGTCCGAACACTGAAGCTTTCTTT.

The rearrangement joins TRBV5-1 to TRBJ2-1, with 10 bases matching TRBD2. Germline CDR1 SGHRS, CDR2 YFSETQ. The J segment lost 7 bases and the V segment lost 6 bases, leaving 16 bases of the junction unmatched. CDR3 length equals 17 residues. The chain's CDR3 is CASTWSASGSLRNEQFF. The CDR3 DNA reads TGCGCCAGCACCTGGTCGGCTAGCGGGAGCTTGAGGAATGAGCAGTTCTTC.

The chain links TRBV5-4 to TRBJ2-5, with 8 bases matching TRBD1. From germline, CDR1 is SGHNT and CDR2 YYREEE (reference sequence). The CDR3 contains 14 residues. The V and J ends lost 4 bases and 1 base, in that order; junction bases with no gene match: 3. The CDR3 reads CASSLDRAQETQYF. The CDR3 region has the DNA TGTGCCAGCAGCCTGGACAGGGCCCAAGAGACCCAGTACTTC.

V and J are TRBV20-1 and TRBJ1-2; D is ambiguous. V dropped 6 bases and J dropped 7 bases, with 12 bases sitting between them. The CDR3 extends over 11 amino acids. CDR1 is DFQATT, CDR2 SNEGSKA, per germline (reference sequence). The CDR3 coding sequence is TGCAGTGCCCACCTCACTAGTGGCTACACCTTC. Its protein product is CSAHLTSGYTF.

This chain uses TRBV5-6 with TRBJ1-4; the D is unclear. The CDR3 has 14 amino acids. The germline CDR1 and CDR2 sequences are SGHDT and YYEEEE. Between the trimmed V and J ends, which lost 0 bases and 0 bases, there was a span of 3 bases. CDR3 DNA sequence: TGTGCCAGCAGCTTGGCAGCAACTAATGAAAAACTGTTTTTT. It translates to CASSLAATNEKLFF.

The chain links TRBV28 to TRBJ1-1; D is perhaps TRBD1 (5 bases). Trimming took 2 bases from V and 7 from J, leaving 5 bases between them. This CDR3 spans 11 amino acids. Germline V gene data show CDR1 as MDHEN and CDR2 as SYDVKM. DNA for the CDR3: TGTGCCAGCAGTTTAGACAGTGAAGCTTTCTTT. Amino acid sequence: CASSLDSEAFF. Drawing the rest from reference TRBV28 and TRBJ1-1, the complete variable domain is DVKVTQSSRYLVKRTGEKVFLECVQDMDHENMFWYRQDPGLGLRLIYFSYDVKMKEKGDIPEGYSVSREKKERFSLILESASTNQTSMYLCASSLDSEAFFGQGTRLTVV.

With regard to this clone: Other DNA sequences within the sample encode an identical CDR3. The chain is built from TRBV5-1 and TRBJ2-6; D could derive from TRBD1 or TRBD2 (6 bases each). V was trimmed by 2 bases and J by 0 bases, leaving 9 bases between them. Germline V gene lookup returns CDR1 SGHRS and CDR2 YFSETQ. This CDR3 is built from 16 residues. The CDR3 is CASSLGGLSGANVLTF. DNA for the CDR3: TGCGCCAGCAGCTTAGGGGGGCTCTCTGGGGCCAACGTCCTGACTTTC. The full variable domain, completed using reference TRBV5-1 and TRBJ2-6, is KAGVTQTPRYLIKTRGQQVTLSCSPISGHRSVSWYQQTPGQGLQFLFEYFSETQRNKGNFPGRFSGRQFSNSRSEMNVSTLELGDSALYLCASSLGGLSGANVLTFGAGSRLTVL.